Sequencing of this T cell receptor beta chain was carried out in a study of identical twins. General study results and limits: Without tracking the same donors, conclusions rested on cross-sectional statistical analysis.

TCRdb itself ran the 5' RACE reads through MiXCR, one entry per CDR3 protein. The sample includes 1.5 million to 2 million distinct CDR3 sequences, roughly 35% of them seen just once. This clonotype was seen only a few times. No antigen is known for it. This CDR3 is 16 amino acids long. Germline CDR1 is MNHEY and CDR2 is SMNVEV (reference sequence). With 2 bases removed from V and 0 bases from J, the gap between germline ends came to 11 bases. The chain is built from TRBV27 and TRBJ1-5; D perhaps matches TRBD1 (5 bases). Sequenced material: cord blood. This sequence was found in a newborn girl in good health. The CDR3 coding sequence is TGTGCCAGCAGTTTAAAGGCAGGGATTAGCAATCAGCCCCAGCATTTT. This codes for CASSLKAGISNQPQHF.